The T cell receptor beta chain under discussion was sequenced for a study of blood T cell repertoires in COVID-19. As handled by the study authors: Amplification of reference gene primers provided the estimated nucleated cell counts. Measured with immunoSEQ multiplex PCR; TCRdb has only the in-frame clones, and not every one. V, J and clone size are taken as reported in that table, and D and trimming were inferred from the DNA itself. The table includes approximately 76,000 clones, approximately 88% detected once. This TCR came from a human donor in a cohort sampled during active COVID-19. The sequenced sample was peripheral blood.

The CDR3 DNA follows: TGTGCCAGCAGTTACTTAGCGGGGCAAGAGACCCAGTACTTC. Protein product: CASSYLAGQETQYF. The rearrangement joins TRBV6-2 or TRBV6-3 to TRBJ2-5, with 8 bases that match TRBD2. From germline, CDR1 is MNHEY and CDR2 SVGEGT. CDR3 length equals 14 residues. The trim removed 1 base at V and 2 bases at J, leaving 0 bases unmatched.